This T cell receptor (beta chain) comes out of a study of CD8 T cells in ankylosing spondylitis. To note about this clonotype: Its target is not known.

In making TCR beta libraries, quantitative 5'-RACE with molecular barcodes was used. Each CDR3 protein is one row after TCRdb ran MiXCR on the 5' RACE reads. The sample consists of some 250,000 distinct CDR3 sequences, roughly 25% of them appearing once. General study points: Some of the motif variants had earlier been found in reactive arthritis patients' fluid and blood. Disease-linked clones reportedly concentrated significantly in matched ankylosing spondylitis synovial fluid.

Deletions cut 6 bases from V and 2 bases from J, with 10 bases between. This CDR3 is built from 14 residues. From germline, CDR1 is WNHNN and CDR2 SYGVQD (reference sequence). The sequencing sample was made of blood, either unsorted or a sorted T cell fraction (not recorded which). The V and J genes are TRBV10-1 and TRBJ2-2; D remains unclear. This TCR was sampled from a male donor with ankylosing spondylitis or in good health (not recorded which). The CDR3 protein is CASRKSANTGELFF. The DNA of the CDR3 is TGCGCCAGCAGAAAATCCGCTAACACCGGGGAGCTGTTTTTT.